This T cell receptor (beta chain) originates from a study of T cell responses to AZD1222 COVID-19 vaccine. The assay was immunoSEQ multiplex PCR, and TCRdb's table has in-frame clones only and misses some. The repertoire consists of 100,000 or so clones, with about 92% occurring once and the leading ten covering roughly 1.3%. Trimming cost V 1 base and J 4 bases; bases outside gene matches: 3. The CDR3 is 15 residues long. Per the germline V gene, CDR1 is LGHDT and CDR2 is YNNKEL (reference sequence). Sequences were derived from peripheral blood, sampled on day 0 of AZD1222 vaccination. V usage is TRBV3-1 (or the pseudogene TRBV3-2) and J usage is TRBJ2-1, with 8 bases aligning to TRBD1. The sequence came from an adult in good health. The CDR3 loop reads CASSQGQGQYNEQFF. CDR3 DNA: TGTGCCAGCAGCCAAGGACAGGGGCAATACAATGAGCAGTTCTTC.